This TCR beta chain was profiled in a study of shared clonotypes between healthy human individuals (dated by TCRdb to 2018 to 2021). With regard to the full study: A few men and a couple of women, aged 18 to 49 years, made up the cohort. For each donor, CD4 naive and CD4 memory were each given three plates, CD8 naive was given two plates, and CD8 memory was given one plate. To estimate repertoire size and how much clonotype sharing occurs between individuals, the study deeply sequenced the blood TCR repertoires of about five healthy adults. To increase sequencing depth and limit assay-specific biases, TCR repertoire library preparation and sequencing were carried out by different laboratories using diverse techniques. Per donor, leukapheresis produced somewhere between about 0.94 and 9 billion PBMCs. What the research found in general, with its limitations: Roughly 5.2% of naive CD4, 3.5% of naive CD8, about 2.4% of memory CD4, and over 0.35% of memory CD8 clonotypes were shared across four donors. The small number of donors limited the genetic and exposure-history diversity represented. Rarefaction of sorted-subset datasets indicated incomplete sequencing despite the large sequencing depth. Compared with non-shared clonotypes, clonotypes shared by all four sorted-subset donors had higher generation probabilities. Sampling was restricted to blood, and TCR repertoires in tissues likely differ from the TCR repertoires found in blood. Pairwise subsampling indicated that sequencing depth was expected to affect the degree of clonotype sharing among donors. Naive subsets generally had larger estimated clonotype richness than memory subsets.

Note on this clone: No antigen is known for it. No qualities accompany the bases; no much larger clone lies one base away.

From its cysteine to its phenylalanine, the CDR3 spans 16 amino acids. CDR3 DNA is the only sequence kept; it has 48 bases, read in frame from the first base. Using the deep immunoSEQ assay, multiplex PCR amplified TCR CDR3 regions from genomic DNA. Extracted genomic DNA from each cell subset was spread evenly across all wells of several immunoSEQ 96-well plates, with each plate serving as a replicate. For sorted subsets, about 200 ng genomic DNA, equal to about 30,000 T cell genomes, was loaded into each replicate PCR. Purified libraries were quantified with a Qubit 3.0 fluorometer, sized on a Bioanalyzer 2100, and re-quantified with the KAPA Library Quantification kit. Every immunoSEQ 96-well plate was sequenced on a dedicated single-read 150-cycle Illumina NextSeq 550 flow cell. In the source study's methods: Because the immunoSEQ output held only junctional sequences and lacked quality scores, the filtering could not match the filtering applied to full-length reads. To assign V/J genes and CDR3, sequences were annotated using PyIR, a Python wrapper for IgBLAST v1.9, with IMGT germline references. Reads with weak V/J assignments (E-value above 1e-6), missing CDR3, stop codons, out-of-frame junctions, or ambiguous translated residues were removed. V3J clonotypes were defined as sequences sharing an identical inferred V gene, J gene, and CDR3 amino acid sequence. The percentage overlap between two repertoires was calculated by dividing the number of shared unique clonotypes by the size of the smaller repertoire. Richness of each repertoire was evaluated using RTK rarefaction, the Chao1 estimator, and Recon v2.1 estimates of unobserved clonotypes. For all TCRbeta clonotypes obtained by the gDNA method from a handful of donors, generation probabilities were computed with OLGA. Held by TCRdb, this immuneACCESS table contains in-frame sequences only and omits some clones. Under half of the omission traces to an unresolved V gene where checked; the cause of the rest is unknown. The V and J calls and clone size come from that table; D and trimming were worked out from the DNA. This sample is represented by over a million clones; roughly 96% of them were singletons. The ten largest clones take up roughly 1.2% of the sample.

The donors were healthy, HIV-negative adults with no recently reported acute infections or vaccinations. All donors were Caucasian adults living in Nashville, Tennessee, USA. Magnetic negative selection was used to enrich CD4+ T cells, after which naive cells were positively selected on CD45RA and the negative fraction became the memory subset. After blood collection by leukapheresis, PBMCs were isolated using Ficoll-Histopaque density gradient centrifugation and then cryopreserved in the vapor phase of liquid nitrogen. Purity and quantity of every magnetically sorted T cell population were checked by analytical flow cytometry. Genomic DNA was isolated from every sorted fraction and measured by UV absorbance on a Nanodrop 2000c.

Material for sequencing was naive CD4+ T cells sorted from blood. The sample's cell subset or site, from its label and the paper: CD45RA+ positively selected. This TCR was recovered from a man between 25 and 39 years old in good health. Here the chain combines TRBV21-1 and TRBJ2-5; no DNA check was done on the table's D call, TRBD1. TRBV21-1 is designated a pseudogene. The CDR3 loop reads CASSKVEKQGQETQYF. The DNA sequence is TGTGCCAGCAGCAAAGTCGAGAAACAGGGGCAGGAGACCCAGTACTTC.